This T cell receptor (beta chain) comes out of a study of T cells of healthy individuals. In TCRdb, the 5' RACE reads were re-called with MiXCR into one record per CDR3 protein. In the table there are 60,000 to 80,000 distinct CDR3 sequences, around 15% of which are singletons. This clonotype was observed a few times. The germline V gene encodes CDR1 LGHDT and CDR2 YNNKEL (reference sequence). The CDR3 sequence is 15 residues long. V was pared by 0 bases and J by 7 bases, with 6 bases of the junction left unmatched. This clonotype was sampled from a human donor in good health. V gene TRBV3-1 combines with J gene TRBJ1-3, with TRBD1 matching over 7 bases. CDR3 amino acids: CASSQEVAGGNTIYF. CDR3 nucleotides: TGTGCCAGCAGCCAAGAAGTGGCAGGGGGGAACACCATATATTTT.